Sequencing of this TCR beta chain was carried out in a study of T cell responses to AZD1222 COVID-19 vaccine. Analyses pooled second doses at about 4 or about 12 weeks. General study results and limits: Vaccine-associated CD4 TCRs spanned spike, dominant at 160-218 and 743-854.

The protocol was immunoSEQ multiplex PCR, while the TCRdb copy is restricted to in-frame clones and leaves out a portion. The table includes some 170,000 clones, approximately 94% detected once. About this clone: Antigen: not known.

CDR3 length equals 18 residues. Trimming cost V 6 bases and J 0 bases, with 18 bases left between them. Germline V gene data show CDR1 as KGHSH and CDR2 as LQKENI. The rearrangement joins TRBV18 to TRBJ2-6; TRBD1 is a possible D gene (7 bases). This clonotype was obtained from an adult who received the AZD1222 COVID-19 vaccine. The source material was peripheral blood, sampled 28 days after the second AZD1222 dose. CDR3 protein: CASSPPGGLVSGANVLTF. The CDR3 DNA reads as TGTGCCAGCTCCCCGCCAGGGGGGCTTGTCTCTGGGGCCAACGTCCTGACTTTC. Complete variable domain (other parts from reference TRBV18 and TRBJ2-6): NAGVMQNPRHLVRRRGQEARLRCSPMKGHSHVYWYRQLPEEGLKFMVYLQKENIIDESGMPKERFSAEFPKEGPSILRIQQVVRGDSAAYFCASSPPGGLVSGANVLTFGAGSRLTVL.